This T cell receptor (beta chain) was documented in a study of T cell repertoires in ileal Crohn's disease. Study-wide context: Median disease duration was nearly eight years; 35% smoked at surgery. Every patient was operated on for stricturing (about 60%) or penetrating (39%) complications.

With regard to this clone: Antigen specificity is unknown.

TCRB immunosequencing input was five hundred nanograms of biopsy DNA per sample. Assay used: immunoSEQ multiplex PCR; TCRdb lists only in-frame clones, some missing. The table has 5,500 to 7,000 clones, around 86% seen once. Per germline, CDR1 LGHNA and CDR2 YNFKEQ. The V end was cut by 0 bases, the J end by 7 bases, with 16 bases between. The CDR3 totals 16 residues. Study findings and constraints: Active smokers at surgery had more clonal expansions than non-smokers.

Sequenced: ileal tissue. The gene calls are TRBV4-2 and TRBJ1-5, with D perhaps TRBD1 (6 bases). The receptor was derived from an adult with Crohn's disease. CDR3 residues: CASSQELGGARQPQHF. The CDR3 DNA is TGTGCCAGCAGCCAAGAACTTGGGGGGGCCAGGCAGCCCCAGCATTTT.